The 2 T cell receptor beta chains below all came from one sample that was sequenced in a study of human T cells and chemical hapten exposure. Regarding time point: patch test 2, 6 weeks after DPC sensitization. Described treatment: therapeutic diphenylcyclopropenone sensitization with weekly scalp DPC. Each CDR3 protein is one row after TCRdb ran MiXCR on the RACE reads. The sample shows some 150,000 distinct CDR3 sequences, 10% to 15% of them seen only once. The source was whole blood, collected in connection with sensitization to the hapten diphenylcyclopropenone (DPC). The receptors here all came from a woman between 45 and 65 years old with alopecia areata. Some clones in this sample may be carry-over from other donors' samples.

The rearrangement uses TRBV3-1 and TRBJ2-1; no clear D gene. The CDR3 contains 12 residues. The germline V gene has CDR1 LGHDT and CDR2 YNNKEL (reference sequence). The germline V and J ends were trimmed by 5 bases and 4 bases, with 6 bases remaining between them. The CDR3: CASSRVYNEQFF. The DNA of the CDR3 is TGTGCCAGCAGCAGAGTGTACAATGAGCAGTTCTTC.

A few counts support this clonotype. V and J are TRBV7-9 and TRBJ1-2; TRBD1 might be the D (5 bases). Trimming took 1 base from V and 5 from J, leaving 14 bases between them. Looked up from germline, CDR1 is SEHNR and CDR2 is FQNEAQ (reference sequence). The CDR3 consists of 15 residues. CDR3 loop: CASSLGTGQQYGYTF. The CDR3 DNA is TGTGCCAGCAGCTTAGGAACAGGTCAACAATATGGCTACACCTTC.